Described below is a single TCR beta chain sequence and its context. This sample stems from a study of blood T cell repertoires in COVID-19. Across the study: Sites across the United States, Italy and Spain contributed samples from acute and convalescent COVID-19. The cDNA or gDNA used as material had been derived from T cells, B-cell-depleted T cells, or PBMCs.

In the study's own analysis: Researchers report that nucleated cell counts were estimated from reference gene primer amplification. Here immunoSEQ multiplex PCR was the method, and the copy in TCRdb shows in-frame clones only, minus some. V, J and clone size are taken as reported in that table, and D and trimming were inferred from the DNA itself. The sample carries about 150,000 clones, roughly four fifths recorded once. The germline V gene has CDR1 LNHDA and CDR2 SQIVND (reference sequence). This CDR3 contains 17 residues. The V gene end was trimmed by 6 bases and the J gene end by 1 base; junction bases not matched to a gene: 10.

This TCR derives from a woman of 80 years or more with acute or convalescent COVID-19. The chain links TRBV19 to TRBJ1-5; 9 bases agree with TRBD1. Sequenced material: peripheral blood. CDR3 sequence: CASSPPGTGLSNQPQHF. The CDR3 DNA reads TGTGCCAGTAGCCCCCCCGGGACAGGGCTAAGCAATCAGCCCCAGCATTTT.